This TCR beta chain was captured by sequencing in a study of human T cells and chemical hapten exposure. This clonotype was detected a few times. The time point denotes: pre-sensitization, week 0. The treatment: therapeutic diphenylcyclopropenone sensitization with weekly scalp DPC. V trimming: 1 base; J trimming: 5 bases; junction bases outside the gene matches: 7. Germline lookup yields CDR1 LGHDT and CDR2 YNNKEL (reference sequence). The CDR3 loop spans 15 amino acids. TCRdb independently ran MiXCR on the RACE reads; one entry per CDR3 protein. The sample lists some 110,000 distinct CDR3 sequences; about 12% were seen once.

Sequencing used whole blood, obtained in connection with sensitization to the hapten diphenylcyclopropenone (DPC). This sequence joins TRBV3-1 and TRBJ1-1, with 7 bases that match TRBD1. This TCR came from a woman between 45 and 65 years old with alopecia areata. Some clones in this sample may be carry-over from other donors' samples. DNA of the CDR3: TGTGCCAGCAGCCAAGCTTACAGGGGATGGACTGAAGCTTTCTTT. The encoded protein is CASSQAYRGWTEAFF.